This note documents a single T cell receptor (beta chain) sequence. The PCR had 60 Vbeta and 13 Jbeta primers. Produced via immunoSEQ multiplex PCR; TCRdb's table is partial and in-frame only. Of 90,000 to 100,000 clones listed, approximately 79% are singletons. The entry originates in a study of cytomegalovirus exposure and HLA in healthy donors. The donors comprised healthy bone marrow donors. Per the germline V gene, CDR1 is SGHVS and CDR2 is FQNEAQ. Losses at the gene ends were 5 bases for V and 1 base for J; bases not matched to a gene: 2. The CDR3 is 14 residues long. The specimen was PBMCs. The TCR originated in a male donor in good health and CMV-seronegative. The gene calls are TRBV7-8 and TRBJ1-3; 7 bases are shared with TRBD1. The CDR3 loop is CASSHRGSGNTIYF. CDR3 bases: TGTGCCAGCAGCCACAGGGGTTCTGGAAACACCATATATTTT. Full variable domain (outside the CDR3, taken from reference TRBV7-8 and TRBJ1-3): GAGVSQSPRYKVAKRGQDVALRCDPISGHVSLFWYQQALGQGPEFLTYFQNEAQLDKSGLPSDRFFAERPEGSVSTLKIQRTQQEDSAVYLCASSHRGSGNTIYFGEGSWLTVV.